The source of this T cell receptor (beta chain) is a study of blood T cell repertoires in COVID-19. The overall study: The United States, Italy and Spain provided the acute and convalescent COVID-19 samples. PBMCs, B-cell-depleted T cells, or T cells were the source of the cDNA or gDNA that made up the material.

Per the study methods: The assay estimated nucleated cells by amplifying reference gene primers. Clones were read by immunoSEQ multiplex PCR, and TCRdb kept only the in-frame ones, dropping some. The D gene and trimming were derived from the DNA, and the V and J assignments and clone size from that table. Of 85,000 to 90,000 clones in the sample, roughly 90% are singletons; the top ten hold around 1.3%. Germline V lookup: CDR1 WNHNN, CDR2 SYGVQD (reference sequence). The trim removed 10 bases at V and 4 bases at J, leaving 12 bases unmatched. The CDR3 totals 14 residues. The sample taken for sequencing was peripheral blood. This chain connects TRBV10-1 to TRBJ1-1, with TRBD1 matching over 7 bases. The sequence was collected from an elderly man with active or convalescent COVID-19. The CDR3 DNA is TGCGCCATGCGCGGCAGGGGGTTGGTCACTGAAGCTTTCTTT. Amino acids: CAMRGRGLVTEAFF.